This T cell receptor (beta chain) came from a study of blood T cell repertoires in COVID-19. Study details: In each case, the material was cDNA or gDNA derived from T cells, B-cell-depleted T cells, or PBMCs.

CDR1 and CDR2 (germline): SGHAT, FQNNGV. Trimming pared 2 bases from V and 4 bases from J, leaving 6 bases between. There are 13 residues in the CDR3. Sequencing was performed with immunoSEQ multiplex PCR; in TCRdb, only in-frame clones are kept and a portion is missing. The table shows roughly 120,000 clones, with approximately 84% occurring only once. This clone was seen only a few times. The clonotype comes from a man between 70 and 80 years old with acute or convalescent COVID-19. The rearrangement joins TRBV11-2 to TRBJ2-1, with D unclear. The sequencing input was peripheral blood. CDR3 sequence: CASSLNQYNEQFF. CDR3 nucleotide sequence: TGTGCCAGCAGCTTAAATCAGTACAATGAGCAGTTCTTC.